One sample yielded the 20 T cell receptor beta chains listed below, sequenced in a study of OX40 agonist ivuxolimab in advanced cancers. Using immunoSEQ multiplex PCR, the repertoire was profiled, and TCRdb retains in-frame clones only, with some absent. The table includes approximately 50,000 clones, 85% to 95% detected once. The specimen comprised CD4+ or CD8+ T cells sorted from blood, sampled in a trial of the OX40 agonist ivuxolimab. The source of these receptors is an adult with an advanced solid tumor such as melanoma, head and neck, liver or kidney cancer.

The chain couples TRBV14 to TRBJ2-7, with 8 bases aligning to TRBD2. V gave up 4 bases and J gave up 2 bases; unmatched junction bases: 7. Germline CDR1 is SGHDN and CDR2 is FVKESK. This CDR3 has 15 amino acids. As DNA, the CDR3 is TGTGCCAGCAGCCCGCGGGAGGCGATCCCCTACGAGCAGTACTTC. Translation: CASSPREAIPYEQYF.

The chain carries TRBV28 and TRBJ2-7; D not resolved. There are 12 residues in the CDR3. V gave up 3 bases and J gave up 5 bases, with 8 bases separating them. Looked up from germline, CDR1 is MDHEN and CDR2 is SYDVKM. Here the CDR3 DNA reads TGTGCCAGCAGTTTCCGCCTCAACGAGCAGTACTTC. It encodes CASSFRLNEQYF.

Only a few counts were recorded for this clone. The gene calls are TRBV9 and TRBJ2-7; tentative D call: TRBD2 (7 bases). There are 14 residues in the CDR3. Germline values: CDR1 SGDLS, CDR2 YYNGEE. V lost 3 bases and J lost 2, with 12 bases in between. CDR3 bases: TGTGCCAGCAGCGAGGGGGGGAGCCCCTACGAGCAGTACTTC. Encoded protein: CASSEGGSPYEQYF.

The chain couples TRBV7-2 to TRBJ2-1; the D gene is possibly TRBD2 (5 bases). Per the germline V gene, CDR1 is SGHTA and CDR2 is FQGNSA. The CDR3 sequence is 15 residues long. Trimming cost V 4 bases and J 6 bases, with 16 bases left between them. CDR3 loop: CASSSPSKEANEQFF. The CDR3 region has the DNA TGTGCCAGCAGCTCCCCCTCGAAGGAGGCCAATGAGCAGTTCTTC. The whole variable domain, filled in from reference TRBV7-2 and TRBJ2-1, reads GAGVSQSPSNKVTEKGKDVELRCDPISGHTALYWYRQSLGQGLEFLIYFQGNSAPDKSGLPSDRFSAERTGGSVSTLTIQRTQQEDSAVYLCASSSPSKEANEQFFGPGTRLTVL.

The chain combines TRBV7-9 with TRBJ2-1; D perhaps matches TRBD2 (5 bases). The CDR3 totals 16 residues. V was pared by 4 bases and J by 0 bases, with 13 bases between. Germline-derived CDR1 and CDR2 are SEHNR and FQNEAQ (reference sequence). The DNA for the CDR3 is TGTGCCAGCAGCTCCCTAATGGGGAGCTCCTACAATGAGCAGTTCTTC. Its translation is CASSSLMGSSYNEQFF.

The chain has TRBV9 and TRBJ2-7; TRBD1 aligns across 11 bases. The CDR3 runs 15 residues. Germline V gene data show CDR1 as SGDLS and CDR2 as YYNGEE. J gave up 3 bases and V 3 bases, and 5 bases lay outside the gene matches. The CDR3 protein is CASSADRGPFYEQYF. The CDR3 region has the DNA TGTGCCAGCAGCGCGGACAGGGGGCCTTTCTACGAGCAGTACTTC.

The chain has TRBV27 and TRBJ1-3; maybe TRBD1 (5 bases). The CDR3 loop spans 15 amino acids. CDR1 is MNHEY, CDR2 SMNVEV, per germline (reference sequence). Trimming removed 9 bases at V and 4 bases at J, with 19 bases between. CDR3 region: CASSGTGVMGNTIYF. The CDR3 DNA reads TGTGCCAGTTCCGGGACGGGAGTAATGGGAAACACCATATATTTT.

The chain couples TRBV4-2 to TRBJ2-1, with 7 bases identical to TRBD1. V lost 5 bases, J lost 10 bases, and 5 bases stayed unmatched. The CDR3 extends over 12 amino acids. CDR1 is LGHNA, CDR2 YNFKEQ, per germline. The CDR3 nucleotides read TGTGCCAGCAGCACAGGGGCTCGCGAGCAGTTCTTC. Amino acid sequence: CASSTGAREQFF.

V and J are TRBV5-1 and TRBJ2-7; 9 bases map to TRBD1. Per germline, CDR1 SGHRS and CDR2 YFSETQ. The ends lost 3 bases at V and 2 bases at J; junction bases unmatched: 0. The CDR3 extends over 13 amino acids. The CDR3 spells CASSWTGAYEQYF. The CDR3 nucleotides read TGCGCCAGCAGCTGGACAGGGGCCTACGAGCAGTACTTC.

The V call is TRBV13, the J call TRBJ2-7; D is perhaps TRBD1 or TRBD2 (5 bases each). Germline-derived CDR1 and CDR2 are PRHDT and FYEKMQ (reference sequence). The CDR3 consists of 14 residues. Trimming cost V 3 bases and J 0 bases, with 9 bases left between them. The CDR3 DNA sequence: TGTGCCAGCAGCTTCTCCGGGACCTCCTACGAGCAGTACTTC. This codes for CASSFSGTSYEQYF.

The V call is TRBV9, the J call TRBJ2-7; perhaps TRBD1 as D (5 bases). The germline V gene has CDR1 SGDLS and CDR2 YYNGEE. This CDR3 is 12 amino acids long. Trimming pared 5 bases from V and 4 bases from J, leaving 10 bases between. The CDR3 bases are TGTGCCAGCAGTGGAGACAGTTACGAGCAGTACTTC. Protein: CASSGDSYEQYF.

The chain couples TRBV27 to TRBJ2-1; tentative D call: TRBD2 (5 bases). The length of the CDR3 is 13 residues. Trimming took 6 bases from V and 5 from J, leaving 11 bases between them. The germline V gene has CDR1 MNHEY and CDR2 SMNVEV (reference sequence). CDR3 coding DNA: TGTGCCAGCAGCCCCGGACTTAACAATGAGCAGTTCTTC. This gives the protein CASSPGLNNEQFF.

This chain uses TRBV6-6 with TRBJ2-4, with 8 bases that match TRBD2. The CDR3 is 14 amino acids. Germline CDR1 is MNHNY and CDR2 is SVGAGI (reference sequence). The V and J ends lost 6 bases and 9 bases, in that order; junction bases with no gene match: 10. CDR3 sequence: CASRTGLGAAIQYF. The CDR3 nucleotides are TGTGCCAGCAGAACGGGACTAGGCGCTGCCATTCAGTACTTC.

The V call is TRBV27, the J call TRBJ1-2; D perhaps matches TRBD1 (6 bases). Germline loops: CDR1 MNHEY, CDR2 SMNVEV (reference sequence). Trimming shortened V by 6 bases and J by 7 bases, and 15 bases separated the two germline ends. There are 13 residues in the CDR3. CDR3 sequence: CASRDPGGPGYTF. In DNA, the CDR3 is TGTGCCAGCAGAGACCCCGGGGGGCCTGGCTACACCTTC.

This chain uses TRBV11-2 with TRBJ1-1; D possibly corresponds to TRBD1 (6 bases). The V end was cut by 5 bases, the J end by 9 bases, with 16 bases between. Germline CDR1 SGHAT, CDR2 FQNNGV. The CDR3 consists of 13 residues. CDR3: CASSKTGSGKAFF. The CDR3 nucleotides read TGTGCCAGCAGCAAAACAGGGTCCGGAAAAGCTTTCTTT.

The chain links TRBV5-1 to TRBJ2-1; 7 bases are a match to TRBD1. The CDR3 is 18 amino acids. J was trimmed by 4 bases and V by 4 bases; bases with no gene match: 17. Germline-derived CDR1 and CDR2 are SGHRS and YFSETQ. CDR3 sequence reads: CASSLTTLIGQEYNEQFF. For the CDR3, the DNA is TGCGCCAGCAGCCTAACGACTTTAATTGGACAGGAATACAATGAGCAGTTCTTC.

CDR3 amino acids: CASGIGTGGGNEQYF. Written as DNA, the CDR3 is TGTGCCAGCGGGATCGGGACAGGGGGTGGGAACGAGCAGTACTTC. The chain links TRBV27 to TRBJ2-7, with TRBD1 matching over 11 bases. Germline loops: CDR1 MNHEY, CDR2 SMNVEV (reference sequence). V gave up 8 bases and J gave up 5 bases; unmatched junction bases: 11. This CDR3 is built from 15 residues.

J is TRBJ2-7 and V is TRBV14, with 10 bases identical to TRBD1. J gave up 0 bases and V 3 bases, and 2 bases lay outside the gene matches. Germline V gives CDR1 SGHDN, CDR2 FVKESK. This CDR3 is 15 amino acids long. CDR3 region: CASSQDRGYSYEQYF. The CDR3 DNA sequence: TGTGCCAGCAGCCAGGACAGGGGGTACTCCTACGAGCAGTACTTC.

The CDR3 region is CASSAYSGDTQYF. Here the CDR3 DNA reads TGTGCCAGCAGCGCCTACTCGGGAGATACGCAGTATTTT. The gene calls are TRBV7-8 and TRBJ2-3; D is ambiguous. This CDR3 comprises 13 residues. The germline V gene has CDR1 SGHVS and CDR2 FQNEAQ. Trimming cost V 5 bases and J 5 bases, with 11 bases left between them.

The chain joins TRBV11-3 to TRBJ2-7, with D perhaps matching TRBD2 (5 bases). The CDR3 covers 15 residues. Trimming shortened V by 1 base and J by 3 bases, and 13 bases separated the two germline ends. Germline CDR1 is SGHNT and CDR2 is YENEEA. The CDR3 loop is CASSLGTALGYEQYF. For the CDR3, the DNA is TGTGCCAGCAGCTTAGGGACTGCCTTAGGCTACGAGCAGTACTTC.